This TCR beta chain was found in a study of cytomegalovirus exposure and HLA in healthy donors. V was clipped by 0 bases and J by 6 bases; unmatched bases: 5. CDR1 and CDR2 from the germline V gene are GTSNPN and SVGIG (reference sequence). The CDR3 is made up of 14 amino acids. The PCR contained 60 Vbeta and 13 Jbeta primers. Assay used: immunoSEQ multiplex PCR; TCRdb lists only in-frame clones, some missing. The table lists around 70,000 clones, 70% to 85% of them singletons. This rearrangement joins TRBV30 to TRBJ2-1; TRBD1 matches at 7 bases. The TCR sequence derives from a girl aged 10 to 17 in good health and CMV-seropositive. The sample was PBMCs. Here the CDR3 reads CAWSVGDSFNEQFF. CDR3 DNA: TGTGCCTGGAGTGTAGGGGACAGTTTCAATGAGCAGTTCTTC.